The clone carrying this T cell receptor beta chain was counted ten times or more. This record comes from a study of regulatory T cells in long-lasting Graves disease. Study in general: Antithyroid drug intake by newly diagnosed Graves' patients had lasted under 3 months.

Assembly of TCR beta libraries relied on iRepertoire HTBI primers together with Arm-PCR of CDR3 regions. TCRdb passed the multiplex PCR reads through MiXCR, listing each CDR3 protein once. Among around 460,000 distinct CDR3 sequences, 14% were seen once, and the ten largest hold approximately 15%. This CDR3 contains 13 residues. Germline V lookup: CDR1 SGHRS, CDR2 YFSETQ. The ends lost 1 base at V and 7 bases at J; junction bases unmatched: 3. Specified time point: newly diagnosed GD, antithyroid drugs for less than 3 months. PBMC-derived RNA was used for the TCR library. This same sample was also part of a study on T cells in Graves' hyperthyroidism and ophthalmopathy. That work adds: Researchers barred patients who had uncontrolled infection, other autoimmune disease, pregnancy or lactation. Primed by the HTBI set, a first-round RT-PCR was run on the TCR CDR3.

The chain links TRBV5-1 to TRBJ2-3; the match to TRBD2 covers 7 bases. The sample was peripheral blood mononuclear cells (PBMCs), taken at new diagnosis, from a patient treated with antithyroid drugs. The TCR originated in a woman in her forties or fifties with Graves disease. The CDR3 DNA sequence: TGCGCCAGCAGCTTGCTAGCGGAGAATACGCAGTATTTT. The encoded protein is CASSLLAENTQYF. Looking up the rest from reference TRBV5-1 and TRBJ2-3 gives the full variable domain: KAGVTQTPRYLIKTRGQQVTLSCSPISGHRSVSWYQQTPGQGLQFLFEYFSETQRNKGNFPGRFSGRQFSNSRSEMNVSTLELGDSALYLCASSLLAENTQYFGPGTRLTVL.